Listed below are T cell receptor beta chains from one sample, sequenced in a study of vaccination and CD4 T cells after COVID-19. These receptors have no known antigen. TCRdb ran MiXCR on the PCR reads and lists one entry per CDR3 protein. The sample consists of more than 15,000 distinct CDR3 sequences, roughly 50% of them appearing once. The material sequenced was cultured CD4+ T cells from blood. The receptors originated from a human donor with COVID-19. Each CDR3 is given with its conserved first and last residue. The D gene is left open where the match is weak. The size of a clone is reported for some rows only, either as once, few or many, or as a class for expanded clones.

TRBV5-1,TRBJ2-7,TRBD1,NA,CASATGGASDEQYF,TGCGCCAGCGCAACAGGGGGCGCATCCGACGAGCAGTACTTC
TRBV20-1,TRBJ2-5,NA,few,CSAPERADQETQYF,TGCAGTGCCCCTGAGCGGGCAGATCAAGAGACCCAGTACTTC
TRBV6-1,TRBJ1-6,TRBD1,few,CASRGQVPGNSPLHF,TGTGCCAGCAGAGGACAGGTCCCTGGGAATTCACCCCTCCACTTT
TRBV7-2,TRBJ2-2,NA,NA,CASSSGGYTGELFF,TGTGCCAGCAGCTCCGGAGGGTACACCGGGGAGCTGTTTTTT
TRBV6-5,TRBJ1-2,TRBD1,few,CASSYRQGGYGYTF,TGTGCCAGCAGTTATAGGCAGGGGGGGTATGGCTACACCTTC
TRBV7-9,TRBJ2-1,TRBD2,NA,CASSSPGRPKQFF,TGTGCCAGCAGCTCCCCCGGGAGGCCGAAGCAGTTCTTC
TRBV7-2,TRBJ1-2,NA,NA,CASSLVRTENYGYTF,TGTGCCAGCAGCTTAGTAAGGACAGAGAACTATGGCTACACCTTC
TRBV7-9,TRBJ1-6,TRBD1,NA,CATGTADVWSPLHF,TGTGCCACCGGGACAGCCGACGTGTGGTCACCCCTCCACTTT
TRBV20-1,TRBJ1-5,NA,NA,CSAKRPPIDNQPQHF,TGCAGTGCTAAACGACCGCCCATTGATAATCAGCCCCAGCATTTT
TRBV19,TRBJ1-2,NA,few,CASSGGGIGYTF,TGTGCCAGTAGCGGAGGAGGGATTGGCTACACCTTC
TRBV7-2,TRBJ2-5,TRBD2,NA,CASSPTGGGIKTQYF,TGTGCCAGCAGCCCTACGGGGGGGGGCATAAAGACCCAGTACTTC
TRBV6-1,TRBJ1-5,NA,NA,CASSEGGAGNQPQHF,TGTGCCAGCAGTGAAGGGGGGGCGGGCAATCAGCCCCAGCATTTT
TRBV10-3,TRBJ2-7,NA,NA,CAISDPAGWTYEQYF,TGTGCCATCAGTGACCCCGCGGGGTGGACCTACGAGCAGTACTTC
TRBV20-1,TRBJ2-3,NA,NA,CSARDRRATRTSTDTQYF,TGCAGTGCTAGAGATAGGAGGGCCACTAGGACTAGCACAGATACGCAGTATTTT
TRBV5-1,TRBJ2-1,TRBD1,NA,CASSFRDRGYNEQFF,TGCGCCAGCAGCTTCCGGGACAGGGGGTACAATGAGCAGTTCTTC
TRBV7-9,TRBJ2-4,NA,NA,CASRSRLGRAKNIQYF,TGTGCCAGCAGGTCCCGATTAGGCAGAGCCAAAAACATTCAGTACTTC
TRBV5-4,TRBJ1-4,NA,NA,CASRVATNEKLFF,TGTGCCAGCAGGGTCGCAACTAATGAAAAACTGTTTTTT
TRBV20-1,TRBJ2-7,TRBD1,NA,CSAFPRDSPYEQYF,TGCAGTGCCTTTCCCCGGGACAGCCCCTACGAGCAGTACTTC
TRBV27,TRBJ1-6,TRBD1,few,CASSLGTGPNSPLHF,TGTGCCAGCAGTCTCGGGACAGGGCCCAATTCACCCCTCCACTTT
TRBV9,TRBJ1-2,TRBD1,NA,CASSEPGTVNYGYTF,TGTGCCAGCAGCGAACCCGGGACAGTAAACTATGGCTACACCTTC
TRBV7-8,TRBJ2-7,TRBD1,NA,CASRDRTGASYEQYF,TGTGCCAGCAGAGATAGGACAGGGGCTTCCTACGAGCAGTACTTC
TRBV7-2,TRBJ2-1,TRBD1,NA,CASSPDRGTYNEQFF,TGTGCCAGCAGCCCCGACAGGGGGACCTACAATGAGCAGTTCTTC
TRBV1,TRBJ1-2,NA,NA,CTSSQGKRGYTF,TGCACCAGCAGCCAAGGAAAGAGAGGGTACACCTTC
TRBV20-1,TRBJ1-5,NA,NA,CSAQTPLGLDQPQHF,TGCAGTGCCCAAACCCCTCTGGGACTGGATCAGCCCCAGCATTTT
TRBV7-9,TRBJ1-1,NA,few,CASSKEAPEAFF,TGTGCCAGCAGCAAAGAGGCACCTGAAGCTTTCTTT
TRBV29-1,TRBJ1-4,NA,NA,CSVESWEEKLFF,TGCAGCGTTGAAAGTTGGGAGGAAAAACTGTTTTTT
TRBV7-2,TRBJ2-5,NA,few,CASSFSGTEYQETQYF,TGTGCCAGCAGCTTTAGTGGGACTGAGTACCAAGAGACCCAGTACTTC
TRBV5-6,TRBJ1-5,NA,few,CASSLDTSNQPQHF,TGTGCCAGCAGCTTGGATACTAGCAATCAGCCCCAGCATTTT
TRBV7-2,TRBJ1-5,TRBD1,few,CASSSYQGADGNQPQHF,TGTGCCAGCAGCTCGTACCAGGGGGCCGATGGCAATCAGCCCCAGCATTTT